The clone carrying this TCR beta chain was counted between two and nine times. A library of TCRbeta sequences, prepared with unique molecular identifiers, was generated. One entry per CDR3 protein, called by TCRdb with MiXCR from the PCR reads. The profile covers about 400,000 distinct CDR3 sequences, with about an eighth appearing a single time and 4.3% taken by the ten largest. The data originate from a study of T-cell reconstitution after alpha-beta-depleted transplantation in children. The germline V and J ends were trimmed by 5 bases and 1 base, with 12 bases remaining between them. The CDR3 spans 15 residues. Germline V gene lookup returns CDR1 MNHNS and CDR2 SASEGT.

The chain carries TRBV6-1 and TRBJ1-5, with D perhaps matching TRBD1 (5 bases). Sequencing used PBMCs, obtained from the stem cell graft. The receptor was derived from a human donor who donated a stem cell graft to a child with Fanconi anemia. CDR3 protein: CASSLTAGSNQPQHF. In DNA form, the CDR3 reads TGTGCCAGCAGTCTGACAGCGGGAAGCAATCAGCCCCAGCATTTT.